Listed below are T cell receptor beta chains from one sample, sequenced in a study of blood T cells in healthy people across ages. Via MiXCR, TCRdb re-called the 5' RACE reads, giving one row per CDR3 protein. The data show 650,000 to 1,000,000 distinct CDR3 sequences, 35% to 40% seen once. Sequencing was done on a sample of blood. All receptors come from a man between 18 and 35 years old in good health. Each CDR3 is given with its conserved first and last residue. The D gene is left open where the match is weak. Part of the rows lack a size; the others show once, few, many or a class for expanded clones.

J gene: TRBJ1-2
V gene: TRBV20-1
D gene: -
clone size: many
CDR3 length: 14
CDR3 DNA: TGCAGTGCCAGAAGGTCAGGGGTCCTCTATGGCTACACCTTC
CDR3 protein: CSARRSGVLYGYTF

J gene: TRBJ1-2
V gene: TRBV9
D gene: -
clone size: -
CDR3 length: 13
CDR3 DNA: TGTGCCAGCAGCGTAGCTACAAGTTCCGGCTACACCTTC
CDR3 protein: CASSVATSSGYTF

J gene: TRBJ1-6
V gene: TRBV12-3/TRBV12-4
D gene: -
clone size: few
CDR3 length: 15
CDR3 DNA: TGTGCCAGCAGTTATGGGGTTTCGCCTAATTCACCCCTCCACTTT
CDR3 protein: CASSYGVSPNSPLHF

J gene: TRBJ2-5
V gene: TRBV9
D gene: TRBD2
clone size: -
CDR3 length: 18
CDR3 DNA: TGTGCCAGCAGCGTAGAGTGGGTCCTAGCGGGGGGGAGACATGAGCAGTACTTC
CDR3 protein: CASSVEWVLAGGRHEQYF

J gene: TRBJ2-7
V gene: TRBV20-1
D gene: -
clone size: -
CDR3 length: 13
CDR3 DNA: TGCAGTGCCCCAGGACGGAGGTCCGGCGAGCAGTACTTC
CDR3 protein: CSAPGRRSGEQYF

J gene: TRBJ2-1
V gene: TRBV7-9
D gene: TRBD2
clone size: few
CDR3 length: 14
CDR3 DNA: TGTGCCAGCAGCTTAGCCGGGGGGACCATTGAGCAGTTCTTC
CDR3 protein: CASSLAGGTIEQFF

J gene: TRBJ2-1
V gene: TRBV3-1
D gene: -
clone size: -
CDR3 length: 15
CDR3 DNA: TGTGCCAGCAGCCAAGATGTGTCAGGGGCCAATGAGCAGTTCTTC
CDR3 protein: CASSQDVSGANEQFF

J gene: TRBJ1-4
V gene: TRBV18
D gene: -
clone size: -
CDR3 length: 12
CDR3 DNA: TGTGCCAGCTCACCACGCGTCGGAAAACTGTTTTTT
CDR3 protein: CASSPRVGKLFF

J gene: TRBJ2-5
V gene: TRBV7-3
D gene: -
clone size: few
CDR3 length: 13
CDR3 DNA: TGTGCCAGCAGCCCCCATAAGGAAGAGACCCAGTACTTC
CDR3 protein: CASSPHKEETQYF

J gene: TRBJ1-1
V gene: TRBV12-3/TRBV12-4
D gene: -
clone size: many
CDR3 length: 14
CDR3 DNA: TGTGCCAGCAGTCCGGGACATTCGAACACTGAAGCTTTCTTT
CDR3 protein: CASSPGHSNTEAFF

J gene: TRBJ1-2
V gene: TRBV12-3/TRBV12-4
D gene: -
clone size: -
CDR3 length: 14
CDR3 DNA: TGTGCCAGCAGTTTATCAGGGGAGGTTTGGGGCTACACCTTC
CDR3 protein: CASSLSGEVWGYTF

J gene: TRBJ2-3
V gene: TRBV14
D gene: -
clone size: -
CDR3 length: 16
CDR3 DNA: TGTGCCAGCAGCCAAGATCGGGGCAGGGTGGGAGATACGCAGTATTTT
CDR3 protein: CASSQDRGRVGDTQYF

J gene: TRBJ2-1
V gene: TRBV5-1
D gene: -
clone size: many
CDR3 length: 15
CDR3 DNA: TGCGCCAGCAGCTTGGCAAAGGGCTTCTACAATGAGCAGTTCTTC
CDR3 protein: CASSLAKGFYNEQFF

J gene: TRBJ2-5
V gene: TRBV6-2/TRBV6-3
D gene: -
clone size: -
CDR3 length: 15
CDR3 DNA: TGTGCCAGCAGTTACCCGGATCCTCCCCAAGAGACCCAGTACTTC
CDR3 protein: CASSYPDPPQETQYF

J gene: TRBJ1-2
V gene: TRBV6-6
D gene: -
clone size: few
CDR3 length: 13
CDR3 DNA: TGTGCCAGCAGTTACGATTCAGACTATGGCTACACCTTC
CDR3 protein: CASSYDSDYGYTF

J gene: TRBJ2-1
V gene: TRBV29-1
D gene: -
clone size: -
CDR3 length: 13
CDR3 DNA: TGCAGCGTCAGGAGACAGAGAGGTTACGAGCAGTTCTTC
CDR3 protein: CSVRRQRGYEQFF

J gene: TRBJ1-2
V gene: TRBV10-3
D gene: TRBD1
clone size: -
CDR3 length: 14
CDR3 DNA: TGTACCATCGGGGAGACAGGGGGCGTCTATGGCTACACCTTC
CDR3 protein: CTIGETGGVYGYTF

J gene: TRBJ2-7
V gene: TRBV27
D gene: -
clone size: few
CDR3 length: 14
CDR3 DNA: TGTGCCAGCAGTATCAGGGTCCCGGGGAACGAGCAGTACTTC
CDR3 protein: CASSIRVPGNEQYF

J gene: TRBJ2-3
V gene: TRBV4-1
D gene: TRBD1
clone size: -
CDR3 length: 17
CDR3 DNA: TGCGCCAGCAGCCAAGGAACGGGCAGGGGGTGGACAGATACGCAGTATTTT
CDR3 protein: CASSQGTGRGWTDTQYF

J gene: TRBJ2-2
V gene: TRBV5-1
D gene: -
clone size: few
CDR3 length: 12
CDR3 DNA: TGCGCCAGCAGCCCCTCCCCCGGGGAGCTGTTTTTT
CDR3 protein: CASSPSPGELFF

J gene: TRBJ1-1
V gene: TRBV5-1
D gene: -
clone size: many
CDR3 length: 13
CDR3 DNA: TGCGCCAGCAGCTTGGAGGGGCTCACTGAAGCTTTCTTT
CDR3 protein: CASSLEGLTEAFF

J gene: TRBJ2-2
V gene: TRBV15
D gene: -
clone size: -
CDR3 length: 13
CDR3 DNA: TGTGCCACCAGCAGCCCCTACGCCGGGGAGCTGTTTTTT
CDR3 protein: CATSSPYAGELFF

J gene: TRBJ2-6
V gene: TRBV4-3
D gene: TRBD1
clone size: many
CDR3 length: 18
CDR3 DNA: TGCGCCAGCAGCCCAGCTAAACAGGGGGCTTATGGGGCCAACGTCCTGACTTTC
CDR3 protein: CASSPAKQGAYGANVLTF

J gene: TRBJ1-2
V gene: TRBV20-1
D gene: TRBD1
clone size: -
CDR3 length: 15
CDR3 DNA: TGCAGTGCTAGCACTCCGGGACAGGGCCCTGATGGCTACACCTTC
CDR3 protein: CSASTPGQGPDGYTF

J gene: TRBJ2-7
V gene: TRBV10-3
D gene: -
clone size: few
CDR3 length: 13
CDR3 DNA: TGTGCCATCAGTCCGGGAAGTTTGGGCGAGCAGTACTTC
CDR3 protein: CAISPGSLGEQYF

J gene: TRBJ2-5
V gene: TRBV20-1
D gene: -
clone size: -
CDR3 length: 14
CDR3 DNA: TGCAGTGCTATATCATTACAGGGTGGGGAGACCCAGTACTTC
CDR3 protein: CSAISLQGGETQYF

J gene: TRBJ1-6
V gene: TRBV9
D gene: TRBD1
clone size: -
CDR3 length: 15
CDR3 DNA: TGTGCCAGCAGCGCCCACAGGGGTTATAATTCACCCCCCCACTTT
CDR3 protein: CASSAHRGYNSPPHF

J gene: TRBJ2-7
V gene: TRBV12-3/TRBV12-4
D gene: -
clone size: -
CDR3 length: 13
CDR3 DNA: TGTGCCAGCAGTTCCGGGGGACTCTACGAGCAGTACTTC
CDR3 protein: CASSSGGLYEQYF

J gene: TRBJ2-2
V gene: TRBV7-8
D gene: TRBD2
clone size: -
CDR3 length: 17
CDR3 DNA: TGTGCCAGCAGCCAGGAAGGCGAGCGGGGACTGGCCGGGGAGCTGTTTTTT
CDR3 protein: CASSQEGERGLAGELFF

J gene: TRBJ2-7
V gene: TRBV15
D gene: -
clone size: many
CDR3 length: 15
CDR3 DNA: TGTGCCACCAGCAGAGAAAAAATGAGCTCCTACGAGCAGTACTTC
CDR3 protein: CATSREKMSSYEQYF

J gene: TRBJ1-2
V gene: TRBV25-1
D gene: -
clone size: -
CDR3 length: 14
CDR3 DNA: TGTGCCAGCAGTGCAAACAGGGCTAACTATGGCTACACCTTC
CDR3 protein: CASSANRANYGYTF

J gene: TRBJ1-6
V gene: TRBV20-1
D gene: -
clone size: few
CDR3 length: 18
CDR3 DNA: TGCAGTGCTAGAGATCTGAGAGGGAAGACCACCTATAATTCACCCCTCCACTTT
CDR3 protein: CSARDLRGKTTYNSPLHF

J gene: TRBJ1-1
V gene: TRBV6-1
D gene: -
clone size: -
CDR3 length: 14
CDR3 DNA: TGTGCCAGCAGTGACAGGGAAATGAACACTGAAGCTTTCTTT
CDR3 protein: CASSDREMNTEAFF

J gene: TRBJ2-1
V gene: TRBV4-3
D gene: TRBD1
clone size: many
CDR3 length: 18
CDR3 DNA: TGCGCCAGCAGCCAAGCCCACTCAGGGGGACAGGGTTACAATGAGCAGTTCTTC
CDR3 protein: CASSQAHSGGQGYNEQFF

J gene: TRBJ2-3
V gene: TRBV10-3
D gene: -
clone size: -
CDR3 length: 12
CDR3 DNA: TGCGCTACAGGGTCGGGCACAGATACGCAGTATTTT
CDR3 protein: CATGSGTDTQYF

J gene: TRBJ1-1
V gene: TRBV30
D gene: -
clone size: -
CDR3 length: 14
CDR3 DNA: TGTGCCTGGAGTGTGGCTGGGCAGGACACTGAAGCTTTCTTT
CDR3 protein: CAWSVAGQDTEAFF

J gene: TRBJ2-7
V gene: TRBV7-9
D gene: -
clone size: many
CDR3 length: 13
CDR3 DNA: TGTGCCAGCAGCTTAGTCACAGGCTACGAGCAGTACTTC
CDR3 protein: CASSLVTGYEQYF

J gene: TRBJ1-1
V gene: TRBV6-2/TRBV6-3
D gene: TRBD1
clone size: -
CDR3 length: 14
CDR3 DNA: TGTGCCAGCAGTTATCGGGACAGGGCAACTGAAGCTTTCTTT
CDR3 protein: CASSYRDRATEAFF

J gene: TRBJ2-1
V gene: TRBV10-3
D gene: TRBD2
clone size: -
CDR3 length: 11
CDR3 DNA: TGTGCCAGCAGACTAGCGGGGCTTCAGTTCTTC
CDR3 protein: CASRLAGLQFF

J gene: TRBJ2-1
V gene: TRBV27
D gene: -
clone size: few
CDR3 length: 17
CDR3 DNA: TGTGCCAGCAGTTTATCTGGGGTAATGGGGCGCTACAATGAGCAGTTCTTC
CDR3 protein: CASSLSGVMGRYNEQFF

J gene: TRBJ1-3
V gene: TRBV7-9
D gene: -
clone size: few
CDR3 length: 14
CDR3 DNA: TGTGCCAGCAGCTTCAGAATCTCTGGAAACACCATATATTTT
CDR3 protein: CASSFRISGNTIYF

J gene: TRBJ2-1
V gene: TRBV7-2
D gene: -
clone size: -
CDR3 length: 16
CDR3 DNA: TGTGCCAGCAGCAAGGGAGGCAGTGTGTATACCAATGAGCAGTTCTTC
CDR3 protein: CASSKGGSVYTNEQFF

J gene: TRBJ1-1
V gene: TRBV7-9
D gene: TRBD1
clone size: -
CDR3 length: 16
CDR3 DNA: TGTGCCAGCAGCTTAGCCCTCCGGACAGGGGGGACTGAAGCTTTCTTT
CDR3 protein: CASSLALRTGGTEAFF

J gene: TRBJ2-7
V gene: TRBV7-9
D gene: TRBD2
clone size: -
CDR3 length: 15
CDR3 DNA: TGTGCCAGCACCTTAGCGGGGGGCCCATACAATGAGCAGTACTTC
CDR3 protein: CASTLAGGPYNEQYF

J gene: TRBJ2-7
V gene: TRBV30
D gene: -
clone size: -
CDR3 length: 13
CDR3 DNA: TGTGCCTCGAGGAAGAAGGGCGGGGACGAGCAGTACTTC
CDR3 protein: CASRKKGGDEQYF

J gene: TRBJ1-2
V gene: TRBV4-3
D gene: -
clone size: -
CDR3 length: 15
CDR3 DNA: TGCGCCAGCAGCCAAGAAATAGGGGGGGGCTATGGCTACACCTTC
CDR3 protein: CASSQEIGGGYGYTF